These 27 T cell receptor beta chains originate from one sample sequenced in a study of T cells after somatic rescue of genetic block. Generated by immunoSEQ multiplex PCR, the TCRdb table keeps only in-frame clones and is missing some. The profile shows 67,000 or so clones, more than 75% of them singletons. The sample consisted of peripheral blood mononuclear cells (PBMCs). The receptor set was obtained from a man aged 30-40 years.

V and J are TRBV19 and TRBJ2-2, with TRBD2 as a possible D gene (5 bases). Germline CDR1 reads LNHDA; CDR2 reads SQIVND (reference sequence). The ends were cut back, 5 bases at V and 5 bases at J, with 27 bases in the middle. The length of the CDR3 is 19 residues. In DNA form, the CDR3 reads TGTGCCAGTAGTTTCCAGGCGGGCGGAGGAGTCTTGGGGACCGGGGAGCTGTTTTTT. This encodes CASSFQAGGGVLGTGELFF.

The rearrangement joins TRBV19 to TRBJ1-1; the D gene is possibly TRBD1 (5 bases). Trimming removed 3 bases at V and 4 bases at J, with 12 bases between. The germline CDR1 and CDR2 sequences are LNHDA and SQIVND (reference sequence). The CDR3 contains 14 residues. The CDR3: CASSIREQVTEAFF. Here the CDR3 DNA reads TGTGCCAGTAGTATCAGGGAACAGGTCACTGAAGCTTTCTTT.

The chain couples TRBV9 to TRBJ1-4; D is uncertain. V was clipped by 1 base and J by 2 bases, with 6 bases between them. Germline V gives CDR1 SGDLS, CDR2 YYNGEE. CDR3 size: 14 residues. In nucleotides, the CDR3 is TGTGCCAGCAGCGTATCGGTGACTAATGAAAAACTGTTTTTT. Translated, it gives CASSVSVTNEKLFF.

V and J are TRBV5-1 and TRBJ2-7; D not certain. Trimming left V 0 bases short and J 6 bases short, with 13 bases between. The CDR3 contains 14 residues. CDR1 is SGHRS and CDR2 is YFSETQ in the germline V gene. The CDR3 nucleotides read TGCGCCAGCAGCTTGGTTGATAGGTCACGCGAGCAGTACTTC. It is translated as CASSLVDRSREQYF.

The chain combines TRBV9 with TRBJ1-6; tentatively, D is TRBD1 (5 bases). The CDR3 runs 15 residues. Trimming removed 0 bases at V and 8 bases at J, with 12 bases between. Germline assignment: CDR1 SGDLS and CDR2 YYNGEE. CDR3 in amino acids: CASSVVGGFDSPLHF. In DNA form, the CDR3 reads TGTGCCAGCAGCGTAGTGGGGGGGTTTGATTCACCCCTCCACTTT.

The chain recombines TRBV7-2 with TRBJ2-7, with D unresolved. In germline, CDR1 is SGHTA, CDR2 FQGNSA. Trimming left V 4 bases short and J 2 bases short, with 12 bases between. The CDR3 sequence is 14 residues long. CDR3 sequence: CASSSIADTYEQYF. CDR3 nucleotide sequence: TGTGCCAGCAGCTCCATAGCCGACACCTACGAGCAGTACTTC.

The rearrangement joins TRBV6-6 to TRBJ2-1; D is perhaps TRBD2 (5 bases). Between the trimmed V and J ends, which lost 2 bases and 9 bases, there was a span of 8 bases. CDR1 and CDR2 from the germline V gene are MNHNY and SVGAGI (reference sequence). The CDR3 is made up of 12 amino acids. The CDR3 bases are TGTGCCAGCAGTTACGGAGAGGGTGAGCAGTTCTTC. Translating gives CASSYGEGEQFF.

The chain combines TRBV9 with TRBJ2-3, with no clear D. CDR1 SGDLS and CDR2 YYNGEE come from the germline V gene. The ends were cut back, 0 bases at V and 6 bases at J, with 11 bases in the middle. This CDR3 comprises 14 residues. The CDR3 DNA sequence: TGTGCCAGCAGCGTAGACCAGCCGCTGGATACGCAGTATTTT. The encoded protein is CASSVDQPLDTQYF.

The chain couples TRBV4-1 to TRBJ2-7; weak D call: TRBD1 (7 bases). Germline CDR1 and CDR2: MGHRA and YSYEKL. Trimming took off 1 base at V and 1 base at J, with 20 bases between the two ends. The CDR3 runs 18 residues. The DNA for the CDR3 is TGCGCCAGCAGCCAAGGGTCCGGGGAGGCAGGGGGATCCTACGAGCAGTACTTC. It yields the protein CASSQGSGEAGGSYEQYF.

The chain employs TRBV6-1 and TRBJ2-7, with a weak D call TRBD1 (5 bases). V dropped 1 base and J dropped 2 bases, with 12 bases sitting between them. Germline lookup yields CDR1 MNHNS and CDR2 SASEGT. The CDR3 contains 15 residues. The CDR3 coding sequence is TGTGCCAGCAGTGAAGGGGCAGGGATCCCCTACGAGCAGTACTTC. Encoded protein: CASSEGAGIPYEQYF.

The rearrangement links TRBV11-2 to TRBJ2-1; 11 nucleotides line up with TRBD2. V shed 0 bases and J 4 bases; nucleotides not matched to a gene: 5. The V gene's germline CDR1 is SGHAT and CDR2 FQNNGV. CDR3 length equals 17 residues. The CDR3 DNA follows: TGTGCCAGCAGCTTAGATCCTCTAGCGGGGGGATACAATGAGCAGTTCTTC. The encoded protein is CASSLDPLAGGYNEQFF.

CDR3 sequence (DNA): TGCGCCAGCAGTGAGACCGCTGAGACCCAGTACTTC. This codes for CASSETAETQYF. The V and J genes are TRBV10-2 and TRBJ2-5; D is unclear. Germline assignment: CDR1 WSHSY and CDR2 SAAADI. The V end was cut by 2 bases, the J end by 5 bases, with 6 bases between. This CDR3 comprises 12 residues.

The chain uses TRBV7-9 and TRBJ2-1; D is possibly TRBD2 (5 bases). The germline gives CDR1 SEHNR, CDR2 FQNEAQ (reference sequence). V dropped 1 base and J dropped 9 bases, with 7 bases sitting between them. This CDR3 has 12 amino acids. CDR3 protein: CASSLVAGEQFF. Here the CDR3 DNA reads TGTGCCAGCAGCTTAGTCGCGGGTGAGCAGTTCTTC.

The chain combines TRBV30 with TRBJ1-5; perhaps TRBD1 as D (5 bases). This CDR3 has 13 residues. V was trimmed by 2 bases and J by 10 bases, leaving 15 bases between them. CDR1 is GTSNPN and CDR2 is SVGIG in the germline V gene (reference sequence). The CDR3 is CAWSRGAPEPQHF. Here the CDR3 DNA reads TGTGCCTGGAGTAGAGGGGCCCCGGAACCCCAGCATTTT.

This clone has a single count. The chain combines TRBV5-1 with TRBJ1-4, with D possibly being TRBD1 (5 bases). Germline CDR1 and CDR2: SGHRS and YFSETQ. Trimming took off 2 bases at V and 2 bases at J, with 7 bases between the two ends. The CDR3 runs to 14 residues. CDR3 nucleotide sequence: TGCGCCAGCAGCTTCCAGGGCACTAATGAAAAACTGTTTTTT. Residues: CASSFQGTNEKLFF.

V is TRBV5-1 and J is TRBJ1-2; 7 bases are a match to TRBD1. The CDR3 spans 14 residues. Germline assignment: CDR1 SGHRS and CDR2 YFSETQ. Losses at the gene ends were 0 bases for V and 4 bases for J; bases not matched to a gene: 3. CDR3 DNA: TGCGCCAGCAGCTTGGCCGGGGACAGCTATGGCTACACCTTC. Its translation: CASSLAGDSYGYTF.

The chain employs TRBV7-6 and TRBJ1-5; D unclear. V dropped 1 base and J dropped 5 bases, with 6 bases sitting between them. The germline V gene encodes CDR1 SGHVS and CDR2 FNYEAQ. The CDR3 is made up of 13 amino acids. CDR3 region: CASSLGLDQPQHF. The CDR3, as DNA: TGTGCCAGCAGCTTAGGGTTGGATCAGCCCCAGCATTTT. The variable domain in full, completed from reference TRBV7-6 and TRBJ1-5, reads GAGVSQSPRYKVTKRGQDVALRCDPISGHVSLYWYRQALGQGPEFLTYFNYEAQQDKSGLPNDRFSAERPEGSISTLTIQRTEQRDSAMYRCASSLGLDQPQHFGDGTRLSIL.

V and J are TRBV27 and TRBJ2-7, with a tentative D call TRBD2 (6 bases). Germline V lookup: CDR1 MNHEY, CDR2 SMNVEV (reference sequence). The V end lost 5 bases, the J end lost 0 bases, and 20 bases lay between the germline ends. CDR3 length: 17 residues. The CDR3 DNA is TGTGCCAGCAGTCTCTGCCACGGCCGGGACTTCTCCTACGAGCAGTACTTC. It encodes CASSLCHGRDFSYEQYF.

The chain links TRBV19 to TRBJ1-5; maybe TRBD1 (6 bases). Germline V CDR1 and CDR2: LNHDA, SQIVND (reference sequence). This CDR3 has 11 amino acids. Trimming left V 6 bases short and J 9 bases short, with 9 bases between. CDR3 DNA sequence: TGTGCCAGTAGGGGCAGGGGGCCCCAGCATTTT. Translating gives CASRGRGPQHF.

This clone was counted once. The chain is built from TRBV7-9 and TRBJ2-5; 11 bases fit TRBD1. Germline CDR1 reads SEHNR; CDR2 reads FQNEAQ (reference sequence). The V and J ends lost 2 bases and 4 bases, in that order; junction bases with no gene match: 6. The CDR3 is 16 amino acids. The CDR3 spells CASSLTGQGARETQYF. The CDR3 region has the DNA TGTGCCAGCAGCTTAACAGGACAGGGGGCGAGAGAGACCCAGTACTTC.

The chain is built from TRBV28 and TRBJ1-2; 7 positions match TRBD1. The germline V gene encodes CDR1 MDHEN and CDR2 SYDVKM. The CDR3 sequence is 12 residues long. The J segment lost 3 bases and the V segment lost 8 bases, leaving 3 bases of the junction unmatched. CDR3 amino acids: CASGTADYGYTF. The CDR3 DNA reads TGTGCCAGCGGGACAGCAGACTATGGCTACACCTTC.

The V gene is TRBV2, the J gene TRBJ2-7; 12 nucleotides line up with TRBD1. Per the germline V gene, CDR1 is SNHLY and CDR2 is FYNNEI. With V trimmed by 4 bases and J by 6 bases, 4 bases remained unmatched. This CDR3 has 14 amino acids. Here the CDR3 DNA reads TGTGCCAGCAGTGTCGGGACAGGGGGCTTCGAGCAGTACTTC. This sequence encodes CASSVGTGGFEQYF. Drawing the rest from reference TRBV2 and TRBJ2-7, the complete variable domain is EPEVTQTPSHQVTQMGQEVILRCVPISNHLYFYWYRQILGQKVEFLVSFYNNEISEKSEIFDDQFSVERPDGSNFTLKIRSTKLEDSAMYFCASSVGTGGFEQYFGPGTRLTVT.

In its sample, this clone was seen once. This chain connects TRBV7-6 to TRBJ2-3, with D possibly being TRBD1 (7 bases). The germline V gene has CDR1 SGHVS and CDR2 FNYEAQ. V dropped 5 bases and J dropped 5 bases, with 23 bases sitting between them. The CDR3 loop spans 17 amino acids. In DNA form, the CDR3 reads TGTGCCAGCAGCCGCGGGGCGACAGGGTATCAAGGAGATACGCAGTATTTT. Encoded protein: CASSRGATGYQGDTQYF.

The chain carries TRBV2 and TRBJ2-2; D is uncertain. Germline V gene data show CDR1 as SNHLY and CDR2 as FYNNEI. V lost 7 bases and J lost 7, with 7 bases in between. The CDR3 is 11 residues long. CDR3 in amino acids: CASTVIGELFF. In DNA, the CDR3 is TGTGCCAGCACGGTCATCGGGGAGCTGTTTTTT.

The rearrangement links TRBV19 to TRBJ2-7, with D uncertain. The CDR3 is 14 amino acids. V lost 3 bases and J 5 bases, leaving 14 bases between the germline ends. Germline CDR1 LNHDA, CDR2 SQIVND (reference sequence). Here the CDR3 DNA reads TGTGCCAGTAGTATGACGGCCCGCATCGACGAGCAGTACTTC. Translated, it gives CASSMTARIDEQYF.

The rearrangement joins TRBV2 to TRBJ2-5; 9 bases align to TRBD2. The CDR3 sequence is 15 residues long. Trimming at V came to 4 bases and at J to 3 bases, leaving 6 bases not matched to a gene. From germline, CDR1 is SNHLY and CDR2 FYNNEI. The CDR3 protein is CASSAAGGREETQYF. CDR3 nucleotide sequence: TGTGCCAGCAGTGCAGCGGGGGGTCGAGAAGAGACCCAGTACTTC.

The chain joins TRBV7-2 to TRBJ1-5; tentative D call: TRBD1 (5 bases). CDR1 is SGHTA, CDR2 FQGNSA, per germline. V shed 4 bases and J shed 10 bases, with 11 bases lying between them. This CDR3 contains 12 residues. The CDR3: CASSSRGLPQHF. DNA for the CDR3: TGTGCCAGCAGCTCCCGGGGACTACCCCAGCATTTT. Variable domain in full (rest from reference TRBV7-2 and TRBJ1-5): GAGVSQSPSNKVTEKGKDVELRCDPISGHTALYWYRQSLGQGLEFLIYFQGNSAPDKSGLPSDRFSAERTGGSVSTLTIQRTQQEDSAVYLCASSSRGLPQHFGDGTRLSIL.